Listed here are 18 T cell receptor beta chains from one sample, sequenced in a study of identical twins. A single record per CDR3 protein comes from TCRdb applying MiXCR to the 5' RACE reads. This sample has 1.5 million to 2 million distinct CDR3 sequences, with 32% found just once. Sequenced input: cord blood. These receptors were collected from a newborn girl in good health.

This clonotype was picked up a small number of times. The CDR3 sequence: CSAWRPPNTEAFF. CDR3 sequence (DNA): TGCAGCGCCTGGCGGCCGCCGAACACTGAAGCTTTCTTT. V and J are TRBV29-1 and TRBJ1-1, with D unclear. CDR3 size: 13 residues. The germline V gene has CDR1 SQVTM and CDR2 ANQGSEA. V lost 7 bases and J 1 base, leaving 13 bases between the germline ends.

This chain links TRBV10-3 with TRBJ2-1; D uncertain. Germline V lookup: CDR1 ENHRY, CDR2 SYGVKD. V lost 6 bases and J lost 6, with 18 bases in between. The CDR3 length is 15 residues. The CDR3 here is CAISTPFPSSNEQFF. CDR3 nucleotides: TGTGCCATCAGCACCCCTTTCCCGTCATCCAATGAGCAGTTCTTC.

The chain couples TRBV5-1 to TRBJ2-1; 7 nucleotides agree with TRBD2. Germline V gene data show CDR1 as SGHRS and CDR2 as YFSETQ. The V gene end was trimmed by 1 base and the J gene end by 2 bases; junction bases not matched to a gene: 9. The CDR3 consists of 17 residues. In DNA form, the CDR3 reads TGCGCCAGCAGCTTGTTCGGGGGGAGTAACCCCTACAATGAGCAGTTCTTC. As protein: CASSLFGGSNPYNEQFF. Together with reference TRBV5-1 and TRBJ2-1, the CDR3 gives the full variable domain: KAGVTQTPRYLIKTRGQQVTLSCSPISGHRSVSWYQQTPGQGLQFLFEYFSETQRNKGNFPGRFSGRQFSNSRSEMNVSTLELGDSALYLCASSLFGGSNPYNEQFFGPGTRLTVL.

This chain uses TRBV20-1 with TRBJ2-3; no clear D gene. V shed 0 bases and J shed 2 bases, with 15 bases lying between them. The CDR3 sequence is 16 residues long. Germline CDR1 and CDR2: DFQATT and SNEGSKA (reference sequence). CDR3 loop: CSARDLALANTDTQYF. The CDR3 DNA is TGCAGTGCTAGAGATCTCGCCTTGGCGAACACAGATACGCAGTATTTT.

The gene calls are TRBV7-9 and TRBJ2-2; unclear D gene. The CDR3 consists of 16 residues. CDR1 and CDR2 from the germline V gene are SEHNR and FQNEAQ (reference sequence). V lost 3 bases, J lost 0 bases, and 11 bases lay in between. CDR3 nucleotide sequence: TGTGCCAGCAGCTTGTTTCCAAAAGCGAACACCGGGGAGCTGTTTTTT. Amino acids: CASSLFPKANTGELFF. Together with reference TRBV7-9 and TRBJ2-2, the CDR3 gives the full variable domain: DTGVSQNPRHKITKRGQNVTFRCDPISEHNRLYWYRQTLGQGPEFLTYFQNEAQLEKSRLLSDRFSAERPKGSFSTLEIQRTEQGDSAMYLCASSLFPKANTGELFFGEGSRLTVL.

This clonotype was counted only a few times. The genes are TRBV2 and TRBJ2-3; weak D call: TRBD2 (7 bases). This CDR3 comprises 16 residues. V lost 5 bases, J lost 2 bases, and 17 bases lay in between. CDR1 is SNHLY and CDR2 is FYNNEI in the germline V gene. For the CDR3, the DNA is TGTGCCAGCAGTCCCCGAGGGGGAGGGTACACAGATACGCAGTATTTT. Amino acid sequence: CASSPRGGGYTDTQYF.

This clonotype showed up just a few times. This chain connects TRBV4-1 to TRBJ2-3; D possibly uses TRBD1 or TRBD2 (7 bases each). CDR1 is MGHRA and CDR2 is YSYEKL in the germline V gene. The CDR3 length is 16 residues. V was clipped by 1 base and J by 6 bases, with 17 bases between them. The CDR3 nucleotides are TGCGCCAGCAGCCAAGTTCAGGGGGGGATAGCGGATACGCAGTATTTT. Translated, it gives CASSQVQGGIADTQYF.

J is TRBJ2-1 and V is TRBV27; 9 positions match TRBD2. The trim removed 5 bases at V and 12 bases at J, leaving 14 bases unmatched. This CDR3 has 15 amino acids. Germline assignment: CDR1 MNHEY and CDR2 SMNVEV (reference sequence). CDR3 DNA: TGTGCCAGCAGTCTGATAGCGGGAGCCGACGAGGGGCAGTTCTTC. It translates to CASSLIAGADEGQFF.

This clonotype was seen only a few times. The genes are TRBV6-5 and TRBJ2-1; a possible D gene is TRBD1 (5 bases). Germline assignment: CDR1 MNHEY and CDR2 SVGAGI. This CDR3 spans 11 amino acids. The germline V and J ends were trimmed by 8 bases and 12 bases, with 14 bases remaining between them. The CDR3 bases are TGTGCCAGCGGCCAGAATAGGGGGCAGTTCTTC. Its translation is CASGQNRGQFF.

This clonotype was detected only a few times. The chain has TRBV20-1 and TRBJ2-1; D remains ambiguous. Deletions cut 4 bases from V and 6 bases from J, with 7 bases between. This CDR3 has 11 residues. Germline CDR1 is DFQATT and CDR2 is SNEGSKA (reference sequence). CDR3 protein: CSATLVNEQFF. CDR3 sequence (DNA): TGCAGTGCTACCTTAGTCAATGAGCAGTTCTTC.

This clonotype was seen a few times. The CDR3 loop reads CASSYGTYIGSPLHF. The CDR3 DNA reads as TGTGCCAGCAGTTATGGGACTTACATAGGTTCACCCCTCCACTTT. The rearrangement links TRBV6-5 to TRBJ1-6; possibly TRBD1 for D (5 bases). Germline loops: CDR1 MNHEY, CDR2 SVGAGI. Trimming took off 3 bases at V and 9 bases at J, with 15 bases between the two ends. The CDR3 totals 15 residues.

CDR3 in DNA: TGCAGCGTTGTAAGGGGGCGGAATGAAAAACTGTTTTTT. Encoded protein: CSVVRGRNEKLFF. The V call is TRBV29-1, the J call TRBJ1-4; TRBD1 matches 7 bases. This CDR3 is built from 13 residues. V shed 4 bases and J 5 bases; nucleotides not matched to a gene: 4. Germline V gives CDR1 SQVTM, CDR2 ANQGSEA. Full variable domain (rest looked up from reference TRBV29-1 and TRBJ1-4): SAVISQKPSRDICQRGTSLTIQCQVDSQVTMMFWYRQQPGQSLTLIATANQGSEATYESGFVIDKFPISRPNLTFSTLTVSNMSPEDSSIYLCSVVRGRNEKLFFGSGTQLSVL.

The chain uses TRBV3-1 and TRBJ1-1; a possible D gene is TRBD1 (6 bases). V dropped 1 base and J dropped 5 bases, with 8 bases sitting between them. Looked up from germline, CDR1 is LGHDT and CDR2 is YNNKEL (reference sequence). This CDR3 region has 13 residues. The CDR3 is CASSQGDITEAFF. The CDR3 nucleotides are TGTGCCAGCAGCCAAGGGGACATTACTGAAGCTTTCTTT.

This clonotype was counted only a few times. The genes are TRBV14 and TRBJ2-3; D gene unclear. The CDR3 length is 16 residues. The germline V and J ends were trimmed by 4 bases and 2 bases, with 16 bases remaining between them. CDR1 and CDR2 (germline): SGHDN, FVKESK. DNA of the CDR3: TGTGCCAGCAGCCCCAGAAGAGGTCGCCCCACAGATACGCAGTATTTT. This gives the protein CASSPRRGRPTDTQYF.

This clonotype has a handful of counts. The chain couples TRBV4-1 to TRBJ1-2, with 8 bases aligning to TRBD1. V was pared by 3 bases and J by 4 bases, with 13 bases of the junction left unmatched. This CDR3 spans 17 amino acids. CDR1 is MGHRA and CDR2 is YSYEKL in the germline V gene. The CDR3 nucleotides are TGCGCCAGCAGCCAGGCCCCTCGCAGGGGGCGCGGCTATGGCTACACCTTC. Residues: CASSQAPRRGRGYGYTF.

For this clonotype: One end of the junction fails to match germline, which may point to a read error. V usage is TRBV12-3 or TRBV12-4 and J usage is TRBJ2-1, with D possibly TRBD2 on 5 matching bases. This CDR3 spans 15 amino acids. This CDR3 reads CASSWLSVRADEQFF. In DNA form, the CDR3 reads TGTGCCAGCAGTTGGCTTAGCGTGAGAGCAGATGAGCAATTCTTC.

This clonotype was observed a single time. The V and J genes are TRBV5-1 and TRBJ1-2; TRBD1 matches 7 bases. Per the germline V gene, CDR1 is SGHRS and CDR2 is YFSETQ. This CDR3 spans 16 amino acids. J lost 0 bases, V lost 5 bases, and 10 bases had no gene match. CDR3 residues: CASRSPSRGANYGYTF. CDR3 DNA sequence: TGCGCCAGCAGAAGCCCAAGCAGGGGGGCTAACTATGGCTACACCTTC.

This chain uses TRBV20-1 with TRBJ2-1; 10 bases map to TRBD2. CDR3 length: 16 residues. CDR1 is DFQATT, CDR2 SNEGSKA, per germline (reference sequence). V was pared by 1 base and J by 9 bases, with 12 bases of the junction left unmatched. CDR3 sequence (DNA): TGCAGTGCTAGAGGAAGGCTAGCGGGAGTTATGATTGAGCAGTTCTTC. Its protein product is CSARGRLAGVMIEQFF.